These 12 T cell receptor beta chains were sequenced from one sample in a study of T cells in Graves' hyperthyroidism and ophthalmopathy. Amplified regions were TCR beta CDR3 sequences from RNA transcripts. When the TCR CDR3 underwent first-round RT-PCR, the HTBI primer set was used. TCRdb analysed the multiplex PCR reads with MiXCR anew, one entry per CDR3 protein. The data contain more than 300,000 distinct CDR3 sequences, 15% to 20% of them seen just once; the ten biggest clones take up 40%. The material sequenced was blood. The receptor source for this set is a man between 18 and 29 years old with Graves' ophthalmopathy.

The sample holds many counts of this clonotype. The CDR3 reads CASSLEYVGAVSYEQYF. The CDR3 DNA is TGTGCCAGTAGTCTGGAATACGTGGGGGCCGTCTCCTACGAGCAGTACTTC. The chain has TRBV19 and TRBJ2-7, with D perhaps TRBD1 (6 bases). The CDR3 has 17 residues. Germline lookup yields CDR1 LNHDA and CDR2 SQIVND (reference sequence). Trimming pared 5 bases from V and 0 bases from J, leaving 20 bases between.

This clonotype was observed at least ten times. CDR3 in DNA: TGTGCCAGCAGCCCATCGGGTGCGGGGGGACCCGGCGAGCAGTACTTC. It yields the protein CASSPSGAGGPGEQYF. The chain joins TRBV6-1 to TRBJ2-7; 8 bases match TRBD2. The length of the CDR3 is 16 residues. The junction had 16 bases not matched to a gene; V was cut back by 6 bases and J by 6 bases. Germline V CDR1 and CDR2: MNHNS, SASEGT.

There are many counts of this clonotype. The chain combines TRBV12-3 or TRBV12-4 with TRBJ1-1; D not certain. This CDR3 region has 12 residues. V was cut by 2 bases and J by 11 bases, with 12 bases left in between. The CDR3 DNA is TGTGCCAGCAGTTTATCCAGGTCGCCGGCTTTCTTT. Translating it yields CASSLSRSPAFF.

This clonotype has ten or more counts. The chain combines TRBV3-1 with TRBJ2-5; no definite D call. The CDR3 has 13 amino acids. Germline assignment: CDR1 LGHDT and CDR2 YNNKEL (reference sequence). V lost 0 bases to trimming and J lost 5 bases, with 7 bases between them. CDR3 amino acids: CASSQDPEETQYF. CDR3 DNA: TGTGCCAGCAGCCAAGATCCAGAGGAGACCCAGTACTTC.

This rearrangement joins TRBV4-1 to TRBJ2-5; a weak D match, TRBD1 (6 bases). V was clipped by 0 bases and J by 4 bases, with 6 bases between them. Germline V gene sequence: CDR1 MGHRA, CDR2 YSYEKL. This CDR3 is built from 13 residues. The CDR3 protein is CASSQDRGETQYF. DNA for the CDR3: TGCGCCAGCAGCCAAGACAGGGGAGAGACCCAGTACTTC.

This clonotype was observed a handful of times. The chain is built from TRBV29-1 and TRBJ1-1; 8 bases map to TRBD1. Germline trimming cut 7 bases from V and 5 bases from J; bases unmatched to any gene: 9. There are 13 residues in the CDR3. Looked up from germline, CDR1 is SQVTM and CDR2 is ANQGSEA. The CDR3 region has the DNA TGCAGCGGCCGCCGGACAGGGATAACTGAAGCTTTCTTT. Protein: CSGRRTGITEAFF.

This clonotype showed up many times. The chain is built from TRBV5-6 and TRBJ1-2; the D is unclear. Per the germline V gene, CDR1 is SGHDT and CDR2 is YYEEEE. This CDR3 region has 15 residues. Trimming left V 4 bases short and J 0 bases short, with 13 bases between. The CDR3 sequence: CASSPPGTSNYGYTF. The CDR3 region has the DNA TGTGCCAGCAGCCCGCCAGGCACCTCTAACTATGGCTACACCTTC.

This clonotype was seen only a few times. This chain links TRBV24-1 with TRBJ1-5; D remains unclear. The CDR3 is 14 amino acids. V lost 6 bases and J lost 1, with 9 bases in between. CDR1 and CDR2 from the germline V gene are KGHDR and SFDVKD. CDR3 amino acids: CATSFKGSNQPQHF. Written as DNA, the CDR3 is TGTGCCACCAGTTTTAAAGGGAGCAATCAGCCCCAGCATTTT.

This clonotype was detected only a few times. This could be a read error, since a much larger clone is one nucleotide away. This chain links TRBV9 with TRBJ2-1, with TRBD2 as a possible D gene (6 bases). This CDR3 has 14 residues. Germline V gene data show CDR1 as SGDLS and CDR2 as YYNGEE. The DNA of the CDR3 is TGTGTCAGCGGGCCCTCTGGGGCGGGGAATGAGCAGTTCTTC. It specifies CVSGPSGAGNEQFF. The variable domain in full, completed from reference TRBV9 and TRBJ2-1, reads DSGVTQTPKHLITATGQRVTLRCSPRSGDLSVYWYQQSLDQGLQFLIQYYNGEERAKGNILERFSAQQFPDLHSELNLSSLELGDSALYFCVSGPSGAGNEQFFGPGTRLTVL.

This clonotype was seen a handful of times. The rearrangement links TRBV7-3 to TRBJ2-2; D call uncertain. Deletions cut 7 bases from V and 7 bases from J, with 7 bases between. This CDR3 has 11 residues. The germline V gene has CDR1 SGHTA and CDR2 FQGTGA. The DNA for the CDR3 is TGTGCCAGCACTCGCGGCGGGGAGCTGTTTTTT. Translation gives CASTRGGELFF.

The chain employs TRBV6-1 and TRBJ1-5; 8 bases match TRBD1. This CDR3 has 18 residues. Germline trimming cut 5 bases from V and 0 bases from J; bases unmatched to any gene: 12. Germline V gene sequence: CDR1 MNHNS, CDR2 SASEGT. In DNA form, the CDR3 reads TGTGCCAGCAGTAGGCACAGGGGGAACCGTTATAGCAATCAGCCCCAGCATTTT. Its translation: CASSRHRGNRYSNQPQHF.

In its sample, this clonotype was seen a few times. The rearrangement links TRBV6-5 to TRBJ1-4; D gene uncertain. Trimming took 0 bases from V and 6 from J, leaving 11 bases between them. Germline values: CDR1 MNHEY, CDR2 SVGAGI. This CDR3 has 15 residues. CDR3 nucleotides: TGTGCCAGCAGTTACTCCCCAAACCCGGATGAAAAACTGTTTTTT. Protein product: CASSYSPNPDEKLFF.